This T cell receptor beta chain was recovered during a study of T cell responses to AZD1222 COVID-19 vaccine. Overall study context: Whether given at about 4 or about 12 weeks, second doses were pooled. Whole-study findings and limits: With two AZD1222 doses given, Spike-specific TCR breadth and depth both rose. Across the whole spike, CD4 TCRs peaked at regions 160-218 and 743-854. Reports indicate that nearly half of spike-specific TCRs are directed at unmutated variant regions.

Assay used: immunoSEQ multiplex PCR; TCRdb lists only in-frame clones, some missing. Of tens of thousands of clones in the sample, around 85% were seen once. With 2 bases removed from V and 0 bases from J, the gap between germline ends came to 17 bases. CDR3 length: 18 amino acids. Germline values: CDR1 ENHRY, CDR2 SYGVKD. In regard to this clone: Its antigen remains unidentified.

The sequences come from peripheral blood, collected on day 0 of AZD1222 vaccination. The receptor was isolated from an adult in good health. V and J are TRBV10-3 and TRBJ1-3; a weak D match, TRBD1 (5 bases). The CDR3 spells CAISEGGLRAFSGNTIYF. CDR3 nucleotides: TGTGCCATCAGTGAGGGGGGATTACGGGCATTCTCTGGAAACACCATATATTTT.